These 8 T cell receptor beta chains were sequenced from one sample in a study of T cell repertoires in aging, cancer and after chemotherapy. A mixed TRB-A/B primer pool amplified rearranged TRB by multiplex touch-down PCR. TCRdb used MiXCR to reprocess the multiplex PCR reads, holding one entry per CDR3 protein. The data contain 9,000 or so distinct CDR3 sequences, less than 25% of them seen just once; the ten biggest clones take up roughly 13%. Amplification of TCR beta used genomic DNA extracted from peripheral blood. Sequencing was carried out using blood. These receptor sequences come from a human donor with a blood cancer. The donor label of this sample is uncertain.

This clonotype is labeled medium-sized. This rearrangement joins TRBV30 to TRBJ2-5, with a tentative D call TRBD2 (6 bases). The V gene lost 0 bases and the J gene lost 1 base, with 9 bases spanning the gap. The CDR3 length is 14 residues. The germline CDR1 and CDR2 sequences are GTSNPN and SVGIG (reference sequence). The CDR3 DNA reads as TGTGCCTGGAGTGTACTGGGACTCCAAGAGACCCAGTACTTC. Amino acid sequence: CAWSVLGLQETQYF.

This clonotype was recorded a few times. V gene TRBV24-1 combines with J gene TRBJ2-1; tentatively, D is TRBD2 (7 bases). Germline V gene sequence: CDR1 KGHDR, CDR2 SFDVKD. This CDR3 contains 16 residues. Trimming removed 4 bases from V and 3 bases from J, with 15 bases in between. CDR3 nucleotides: TGTGCCACCAGTGACCCGAGGGGGGGTAACTACAATGAGCAGTTCTTC. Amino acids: CATSDPRGGNYNEQFF.

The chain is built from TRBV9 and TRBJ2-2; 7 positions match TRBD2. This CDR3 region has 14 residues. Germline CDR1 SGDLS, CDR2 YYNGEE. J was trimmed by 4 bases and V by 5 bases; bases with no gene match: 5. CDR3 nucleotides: TGTGCCAGCAGTCTGGGGGGGGGCACCGGGGAGCTGTTTTTT. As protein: CASSLGGGTGELFF.

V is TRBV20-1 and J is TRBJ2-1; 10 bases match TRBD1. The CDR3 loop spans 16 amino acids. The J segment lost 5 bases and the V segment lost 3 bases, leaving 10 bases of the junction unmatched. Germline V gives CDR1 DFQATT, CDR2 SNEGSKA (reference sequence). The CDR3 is CSARGLTGQGNNEQFF. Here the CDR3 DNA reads TGCAGTGCTAGGGGGTTGACGGGACAGGGGAACAATGAGCAGTTCTTC.

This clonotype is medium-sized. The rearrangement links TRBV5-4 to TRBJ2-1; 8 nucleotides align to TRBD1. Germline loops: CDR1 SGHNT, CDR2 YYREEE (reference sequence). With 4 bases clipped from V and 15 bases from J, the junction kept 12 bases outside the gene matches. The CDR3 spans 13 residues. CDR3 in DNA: TGTGCCAGCAGCCCCGAAACTTGGGACAGGTGGTTCTTC. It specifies CASSPETWDRWFF.

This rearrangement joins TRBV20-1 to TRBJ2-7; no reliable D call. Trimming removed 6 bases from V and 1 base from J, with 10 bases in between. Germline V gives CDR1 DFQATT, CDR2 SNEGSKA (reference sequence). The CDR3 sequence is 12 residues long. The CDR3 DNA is TGCAGTGCAACACAGAGTTCCTACGAGCAGTACTTC. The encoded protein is CSATQSSYEQYF.

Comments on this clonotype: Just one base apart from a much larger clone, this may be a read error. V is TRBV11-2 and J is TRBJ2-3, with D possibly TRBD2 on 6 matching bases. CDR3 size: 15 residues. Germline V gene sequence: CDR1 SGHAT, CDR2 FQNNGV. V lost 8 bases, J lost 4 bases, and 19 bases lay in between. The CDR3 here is CASGASGWGADTQYF. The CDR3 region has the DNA TGTGCCAGCGGCGCGAGCGGGTGGGGGGCAGATACGCAGTATTTT. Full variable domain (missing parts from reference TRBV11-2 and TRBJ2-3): EAGVAQSPRYKIIEKRQSVAFWCNPISGHATLYWYQQILGQGPKLLIQFQNNGVVDDSQLPKDRFSAERLKGVDSTLKIQPAKLEDSAVYLCASGASGWGADTQYFGPGTRLTVL.

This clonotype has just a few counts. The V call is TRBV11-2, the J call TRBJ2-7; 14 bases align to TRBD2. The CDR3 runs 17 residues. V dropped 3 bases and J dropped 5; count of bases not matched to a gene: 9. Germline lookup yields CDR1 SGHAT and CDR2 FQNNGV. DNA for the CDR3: TGTGCCAGCAGCTTCGGGGGACTAGCGGGAGTCGTCAACGAGCAGTACTTC. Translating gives CASSFGGLAGVVNEQYF.